Given below is one T cell receptor (beta chain) in context. All enrollees were roughly 18 to 90 years old and from 20 to 30 US areas. Cohort 3 recovery required two negative PCRs, clearance, or symptom resolution. Germline V lookup: CDR1 SGHTS, CDR2 YDEGEE. V lost 2 bases to trimming and J lost 5 bases, with 5 bases between them. CDR3 length: 12 amino acids. Original analysis: Reference gene primer amplification gave nucleated cell count estimates. Libraries were prepared by immunoSEQ multiplex PCR; TCRdb keeps only in-frame clonotypes and omits some of them. V, J and clone size reflect that table, while D and trimming were determined from the DNA. The table shows 200,000 or so clones, with 84% occurring only once. This specimen comes from a study of blood T cell repertoires in COVID-19. Study as a whole: Sources were T cells, B-cell-depleted T cells, or PBMCs; the material itself was cDNA or gDNA.

The chain links TRBV5-8 to TRBJ1-5, with unresolved D. The receptor's source is a man between 35 and 55 years old who had recovered from COVID-19. The source material was PBMCs or T cells enriched from blood (not recorded which). CDR3 in amino acids: CASSFIDQPQHF. Written as DNA, the CDR3 is TGTGCCAGCAGCTTTATTGATCAGCCCCAGCATTTT.